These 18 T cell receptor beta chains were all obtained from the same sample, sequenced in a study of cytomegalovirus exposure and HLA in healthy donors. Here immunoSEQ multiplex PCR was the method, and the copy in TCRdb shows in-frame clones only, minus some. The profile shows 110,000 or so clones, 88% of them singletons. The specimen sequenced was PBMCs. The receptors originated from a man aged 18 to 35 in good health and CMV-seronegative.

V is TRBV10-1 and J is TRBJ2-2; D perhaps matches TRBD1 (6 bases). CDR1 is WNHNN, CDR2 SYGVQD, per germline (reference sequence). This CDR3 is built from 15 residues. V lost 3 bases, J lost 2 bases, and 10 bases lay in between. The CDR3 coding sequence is TGCGCCAGCAGTGAACCGGGACAAAACACCGGGGAGCTGTTTTTT. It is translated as CASSEPGQNTGELFF.

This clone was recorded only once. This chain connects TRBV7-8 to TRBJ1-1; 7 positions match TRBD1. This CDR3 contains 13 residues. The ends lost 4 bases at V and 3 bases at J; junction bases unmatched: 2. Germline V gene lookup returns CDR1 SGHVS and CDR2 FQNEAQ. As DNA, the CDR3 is TGTGCCAGCAGCTCGACAGGGTACACTGAAGCTTTCTTT. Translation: CASSSTGYTEAFF.

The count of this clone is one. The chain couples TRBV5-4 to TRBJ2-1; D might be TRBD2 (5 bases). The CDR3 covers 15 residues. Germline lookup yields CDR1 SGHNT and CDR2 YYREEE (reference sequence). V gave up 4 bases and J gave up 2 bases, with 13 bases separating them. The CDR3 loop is CASSLRAGPYNEQFF. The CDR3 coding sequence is TGTGCCAGCAGCCTTCGGGCGGGCCCCTACAATGAGCAGTTCTTC.

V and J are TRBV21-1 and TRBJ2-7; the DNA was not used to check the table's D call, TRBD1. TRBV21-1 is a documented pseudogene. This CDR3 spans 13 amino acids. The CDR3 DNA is TGTGCCAGCAGCATATACAGGGGAAGCGAGCAGTACTTC. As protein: CASSIYRGSEQYF.

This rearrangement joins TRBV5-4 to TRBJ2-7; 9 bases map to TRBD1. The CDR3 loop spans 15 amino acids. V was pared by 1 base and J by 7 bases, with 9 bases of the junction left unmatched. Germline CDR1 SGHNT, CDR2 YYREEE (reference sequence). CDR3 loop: CASSLRDRAFMEQYF. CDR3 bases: TGTGCCAGCAGCTTGCGGGACAGGGCGTTTATGGAGCAGTACTTC. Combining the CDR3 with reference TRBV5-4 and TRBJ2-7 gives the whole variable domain ETGVTQSPTHLIKTRGQQVTLRCSSQSGHNTVSWYQQALGQGPQFIFQYYREEENGRGNFPPRFSGLQFPNYSSELNVNALELDDSALYLCASSLRDRAFMEQYFGPGTRLTVT.

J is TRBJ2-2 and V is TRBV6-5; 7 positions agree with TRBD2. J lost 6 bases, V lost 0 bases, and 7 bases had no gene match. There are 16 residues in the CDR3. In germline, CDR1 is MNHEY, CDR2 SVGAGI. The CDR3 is CASSYSGAGVPGELFF. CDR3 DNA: TGTGCCAGCAGTTACTCTGGTGCGGGAGTTCCCGGGGAGCTGTTTTTT.

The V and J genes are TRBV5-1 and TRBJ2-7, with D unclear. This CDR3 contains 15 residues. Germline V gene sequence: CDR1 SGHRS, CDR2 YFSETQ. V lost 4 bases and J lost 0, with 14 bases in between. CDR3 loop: CASSRNHHNSYEQYF. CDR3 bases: TGCGCCAGCAGCCGCAACCATCACAACTCCTACGAGCAGTACTTC.

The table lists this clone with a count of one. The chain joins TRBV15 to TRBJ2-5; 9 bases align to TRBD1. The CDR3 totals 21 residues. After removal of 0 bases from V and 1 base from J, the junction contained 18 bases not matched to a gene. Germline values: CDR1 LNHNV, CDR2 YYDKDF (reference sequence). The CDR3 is CATSRDGWQRGQGSTQETQYF. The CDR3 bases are TGTGCCACCAGCAGAGATGGTTGGCAAAGGGGACAGGGAAGTACCCAAGAGACCCAGTACTTC.

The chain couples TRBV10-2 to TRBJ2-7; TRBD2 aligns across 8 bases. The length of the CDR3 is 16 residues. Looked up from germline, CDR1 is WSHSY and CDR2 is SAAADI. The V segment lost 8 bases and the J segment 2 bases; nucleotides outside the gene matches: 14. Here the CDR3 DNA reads TGCGCCAGCGGCGGGGCAACTAGCGGCCTACCCTACGAGCAGTACTTC. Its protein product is CASGGATSGLPYEQYF.

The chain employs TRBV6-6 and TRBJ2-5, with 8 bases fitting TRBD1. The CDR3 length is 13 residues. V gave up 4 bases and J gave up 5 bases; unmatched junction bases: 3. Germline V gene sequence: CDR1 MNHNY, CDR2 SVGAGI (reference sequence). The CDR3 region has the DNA TGTGCCAGCAGTTCCAACAGGGGGGAGACCCAGTACTTC. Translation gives CASSSNRGETQYF.

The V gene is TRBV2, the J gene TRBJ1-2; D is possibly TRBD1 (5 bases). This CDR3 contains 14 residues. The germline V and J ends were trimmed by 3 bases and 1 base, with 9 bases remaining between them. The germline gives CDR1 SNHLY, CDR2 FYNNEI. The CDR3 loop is CASSELDSNYGYTF. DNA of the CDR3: TGTGCCAGCAGTGAGTTAGACAGTAACTATGGCTACACCTTC.

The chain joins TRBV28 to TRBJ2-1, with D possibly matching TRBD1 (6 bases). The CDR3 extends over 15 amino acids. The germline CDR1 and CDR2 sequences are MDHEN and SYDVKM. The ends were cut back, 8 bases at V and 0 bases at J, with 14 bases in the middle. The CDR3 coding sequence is TGTGCCAGCGGGGGTGGGGGCGACTCCTACAATGAGCAGTTCTTC. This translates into CASGGGGDSYNEQFF. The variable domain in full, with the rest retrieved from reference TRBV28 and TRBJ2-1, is DVKVTQSSRYLVKRTGEKVFLECVQDMDHENMFWYRQDPGLGLRLIYFSYDVKMKEKGDIPEGYSVSREKKERFSLILESASTNQTSMYLCASGGGGDSYNEQFFGPGTRLTVL.

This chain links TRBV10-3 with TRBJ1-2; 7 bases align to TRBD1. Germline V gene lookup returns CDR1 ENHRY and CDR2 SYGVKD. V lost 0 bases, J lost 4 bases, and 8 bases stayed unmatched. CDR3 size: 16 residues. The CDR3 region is CAISESTGQRFYGYTF. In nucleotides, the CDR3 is TGTGCCATCAGTGAGTCGACGGGACAGCGATTCTATGGCTACACCTTC.

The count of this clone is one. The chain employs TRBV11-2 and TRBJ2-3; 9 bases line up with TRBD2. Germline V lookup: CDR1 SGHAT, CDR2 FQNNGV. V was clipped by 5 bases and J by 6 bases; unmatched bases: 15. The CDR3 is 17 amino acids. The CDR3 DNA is TGTGCCAGCAGCCAGAAAGGAGGACTAGCGAGAGTGGATACGCAGTATTTT. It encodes CASSQKGGLARVDTQYF.

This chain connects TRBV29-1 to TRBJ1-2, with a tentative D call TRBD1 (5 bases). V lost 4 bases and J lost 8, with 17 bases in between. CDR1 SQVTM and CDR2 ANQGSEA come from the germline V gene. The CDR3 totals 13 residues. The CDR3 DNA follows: TGCAGCGTTGGCGGGACTGCTCAGCGGGGCTACACCTTC. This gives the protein CSVGGTAQRGYTF. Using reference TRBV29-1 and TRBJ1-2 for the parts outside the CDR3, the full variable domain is SAVISQKPSRDICQRGTSLTIQCQVDSQVTMMFWYRQQPGQSLTLIATANQGSEATYESGFVIDKFPISRPNLTFSTLTVSNMSPEDSSIYLCSVGGTAQRGYTFGSGTRLTVV.

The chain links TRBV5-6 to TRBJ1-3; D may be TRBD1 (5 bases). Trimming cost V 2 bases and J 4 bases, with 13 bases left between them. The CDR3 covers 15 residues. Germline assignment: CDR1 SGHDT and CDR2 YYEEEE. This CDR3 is CASSLTRVSGNTIYF. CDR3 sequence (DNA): TGTGCCAGCAGCTTAACCAGGGTGTCCGGAAACACCATATATTTT.

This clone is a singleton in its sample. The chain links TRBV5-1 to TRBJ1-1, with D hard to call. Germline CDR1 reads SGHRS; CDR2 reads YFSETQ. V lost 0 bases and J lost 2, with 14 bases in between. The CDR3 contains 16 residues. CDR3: CASSLAVGTRNTEAFF. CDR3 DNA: TGCGCCAGCAGCTTGGCCGTCGGTACGAGAAACACTGAAGCTTTCTTT.

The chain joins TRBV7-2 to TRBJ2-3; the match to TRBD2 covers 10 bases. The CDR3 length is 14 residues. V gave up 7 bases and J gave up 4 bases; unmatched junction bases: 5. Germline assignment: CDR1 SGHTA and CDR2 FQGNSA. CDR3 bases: TGTGCCAGCAAGAAGCGGGAGGGTTCAGATACGCAGTATTTT. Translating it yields CASKKREGSDTQYF.